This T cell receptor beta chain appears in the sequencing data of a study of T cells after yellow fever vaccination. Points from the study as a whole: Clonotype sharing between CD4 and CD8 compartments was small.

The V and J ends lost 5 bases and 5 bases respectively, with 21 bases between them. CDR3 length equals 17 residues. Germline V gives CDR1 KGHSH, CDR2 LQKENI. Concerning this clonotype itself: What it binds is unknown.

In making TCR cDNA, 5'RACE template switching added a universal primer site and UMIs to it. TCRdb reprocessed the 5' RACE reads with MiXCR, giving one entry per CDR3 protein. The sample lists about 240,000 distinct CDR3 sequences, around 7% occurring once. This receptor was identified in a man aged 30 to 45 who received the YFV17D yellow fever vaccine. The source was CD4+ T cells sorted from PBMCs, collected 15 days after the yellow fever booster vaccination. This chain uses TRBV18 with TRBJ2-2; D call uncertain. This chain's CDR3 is CASSSVMGTRATGELFF. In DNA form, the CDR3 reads TGTGCCAGCTCATCCGTAATGGGTACACGCGCAACCGGGGAGCTGTTTTTT. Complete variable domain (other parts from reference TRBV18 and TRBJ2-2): NAGVMQNPRHLVRRRGQEARLRCSPMKGHSHVYWYRQLPEEGLKFMVYLQKENIIDESGMPKERFSAEFPKEGPSILRIQQVVRGDSAAYFCASSSVMGTRATGELFFGEGSRLTVL.